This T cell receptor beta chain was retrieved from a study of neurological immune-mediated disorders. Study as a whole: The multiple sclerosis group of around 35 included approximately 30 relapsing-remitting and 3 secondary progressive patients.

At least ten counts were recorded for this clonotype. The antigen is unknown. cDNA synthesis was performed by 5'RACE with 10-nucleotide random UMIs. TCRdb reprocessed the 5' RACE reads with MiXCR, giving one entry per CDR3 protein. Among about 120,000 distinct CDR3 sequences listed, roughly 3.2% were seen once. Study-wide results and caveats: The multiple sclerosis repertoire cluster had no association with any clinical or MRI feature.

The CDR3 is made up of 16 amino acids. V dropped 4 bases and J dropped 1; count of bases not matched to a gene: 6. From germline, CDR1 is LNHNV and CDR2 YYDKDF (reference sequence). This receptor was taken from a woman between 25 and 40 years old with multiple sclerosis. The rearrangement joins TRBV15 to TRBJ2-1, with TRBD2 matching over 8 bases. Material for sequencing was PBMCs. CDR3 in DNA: TGTGCCACCAGCACGCAGCGGGGGCATTCCTACAATGAGCAGTTCTTC. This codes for CATSTQRGHSYNEQFF.